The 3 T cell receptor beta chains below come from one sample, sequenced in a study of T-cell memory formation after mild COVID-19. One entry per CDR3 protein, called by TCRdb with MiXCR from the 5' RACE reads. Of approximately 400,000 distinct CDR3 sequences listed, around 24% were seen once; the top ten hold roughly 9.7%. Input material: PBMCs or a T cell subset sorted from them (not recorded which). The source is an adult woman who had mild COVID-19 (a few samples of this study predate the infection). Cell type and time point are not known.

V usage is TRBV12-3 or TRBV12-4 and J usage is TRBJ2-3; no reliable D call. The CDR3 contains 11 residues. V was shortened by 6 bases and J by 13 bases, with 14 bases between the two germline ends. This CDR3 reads CASSQAVSKYF. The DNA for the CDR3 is TGTGCCAGCAGCCAGGCTGTGTCGAAGTATTTT.

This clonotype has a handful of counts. The CDR3 DNA is TGTGCCAGCAGTTTAAAGGGGTCGGGGAACACTGAAGCTTTCTTT. This encodes CASSLKGSGNTEAFF. V and J are TRBV12-3 or TRBV12-4 and TRBJ1-1; D possibly corresponds to TRBD1 (5 bases). The CDR3 covers 15 residues. The ends were cut back, 2 bases at V and 1 base at J, with 11 bases in the middle.

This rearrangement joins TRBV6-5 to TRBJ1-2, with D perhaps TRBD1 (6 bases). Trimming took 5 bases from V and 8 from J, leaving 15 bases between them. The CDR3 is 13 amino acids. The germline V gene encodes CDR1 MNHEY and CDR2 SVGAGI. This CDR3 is CASSRDIARGYTF. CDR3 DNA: TGTGCCAGCAGTAGGGACATCGCACGCGGCTACACCTTC.